The rows below give T cell receptor beta chains drawn from one sample of a study of breast tumors, draining lymph nodes, adjacent tissues. TCRdb independently ran MiXCR on the multiplex PCR reads; one entry per CDR3 protein. The sample lists approximately 230,000 distinct CDR3 sequences, 34% occurring once. Input material: axillary lymph node tissue. Every receptor here comes from a female donor with breast cancer. Some clones in this sample may be carry-over from other donors' samples. CDR3s include the opening cysteine and the closing phenylalanine or tryptophan. D genes are given only for firm matches. Size tells how often a clone was seen (once, few, many) or the class of an expanded clone, and some rows leave it out.

j_call: TRBJ1-5; clone_size: many; v_call: TRBV5-6; d_call: TRBD1; cdr3_aa: CASSLQGAGQPQHF; cdr3_nt: TGTGCCAGCAGTTTACAGGGGGCTGGTCAGCCCCAGCATTTT
j_call: TRBJ2-3; clone_size: many; v_call: TRBV2; d_call: TRBD2; cdr3_aa: CASSGLAGGSDTQYF; cdr3_nt: TGTGCCAGCAGTGGACTAGCGGGAGGGTCGGATACGCAGTATTTT
j_call: TRBJ2-1; clone_size: many; v_call: TRBV24-1; d_call: .; cdr3_aa: CATSDPLGPVNEQFF; cdr3_nt: TGTGCCACCAGTGACCCCTTGGGACCAGTCAATGAGCAGTTCTTC
j_call: TRBJ1-6; clone_size: .; v_call: TRBV2; d_call: TRBD1; cdr3_aa: CASMRTGGSSPLHF; cdr3_nt: TGTGCCAGCATGCGGACAGGGGGGAGTTCACCCCTCCACTTT
j_call: TRBJ2-1; clone_size: many; v_call: TRBV6-6; d_call: TRBD1; cdr3_aa: CASSYEGQGYNEQFF; cdr3_nt: TGTGCCAGCAGTTACGAGGGACAGGGCTACAATGAGCAGTTCTTC
j_call: TRBJ1-2; clone_size: many; v_call: TRBV18; d_call: TRBD1; cdr3_aa: CASSRGTEPRAGYTF; cdr3_nt: TGTGCCAGCTCCCGCGGGACAGAACCCAGGGCTGGCTACACCTTC
j_call: TRBJ2-3; clone_size: many; v_call: TRBV19; d_call: TRBD1; cdr3_aa: CARQGAIGSGNSDTQYF; cdr3_nt: TGTGCCAGACAGGGGGCCATCGGGAGCGGTAATTCAGATACGCAGTATTTT
j_call: TRBJ1-1; clone_size: few; v_call: TRBV7-9; d_call: .; cdr3_aa: CASSLGQNEAFF; cdr3_nt: TGTGCCAGCAGCTTAGGACAGAATGAAGCTTTCTTT
j_call: TRBJ2-5; clone_size: .; v_call: TRBV19; d_call: .; cdr3_aa: CASSIGAGQETQYF; cdr3_nt: TGTGCCAGTAGTATTGGGGCAGGGCAGGAGACCCAGTACTTC
j_call: TRBJ2-1; clone_size: few; v_call: TRBV18; d_call: TRBD1; cdr3_aa: CASSPMGSGGYNEQFF; cdr3_nt: TGTGCCAGCTCACCAATGGGGTCAGGGGGTTACAATGAGCAGTTCTTC
j_call: TRBJ2-3; clone_size: many; v_call: TRBV7-2; d_call: TRBD2; cdr3_aa: CASSSLSGTSTDTQYF; cdr3_nt: TGTGCCAGCAGCTCACTTAGCGGGACTAGCACAGATACGCAGTATTTT
j_call: TRBJ1-2; clone_size: many; v_call: TRBV20-1; d_call: TRBD1; cdr3_aa: CSASRTGALYTF; cdr3_nt: TGCAGTGCTAGCAGGACAGGCGCGTTGTACACCTTC
j_call: TRBJ1-4; clone_size: many; v_call: TRBV7-9; d_call: .; cdr3_aa: CASSLIAATNEKLFF; cdr3_nt: TGTGCCAGCAGCTTAATAGCTGCAACTAATGAAAAACTGTTTTTT
j_call: TRBJ2-7; clone_size: once; v_call: TRBV24-1; d_call: .; cdr3_aa: CAASDRTGTGRHEQYF; cdr3_nt: TGTGCCGCCAGTGACCGTACGGGGACCGGGAGACACGAGCAGTACTTC
j_call: TRBJ2-7; clone_size: .; v_call: TRBV2; d_call: TRBD1; cdr3_aa: CASSTGTGIASEQYF; cdr3_nt: TGTGCCAGCAGTACCGGGACAGGGATCGCTAGCGAGCAGTACTTC
j_call: TRBJ1-5; clone_size: .; v_call: TRBV24-1; d_call: .; cdr3_aa: CATSDSPWNQPQHF; cdr3_nt: TGTGCCACTAGTGACTCCCCTTGGAATCAGCCCCAGCATTTT
j_call: TRBJ2-5; clone_size: .; v_call: TRBV7-7; d_call: TRBD2; cdr3_aa: CASSSSGRAEWKTQYF; cdr3_nt: TGTGCTAGCAGCTCTAGCGGGAGGGCCGAATGGAAGACCCAGTACTTC
j_call: TRBJ2-5; clone_size: many; v_call: TRBV10-3; d_call: TRBD1; cdr3_aa: CAISESGQGKETQYF; cdr3_nt: TGTGCCATCAGTGAGTCGGGACAGGGTAAGGAGACCCAGTACTTC
j_call: TRBJ2-2; clone_size: many; v_call: TRBV7-6; d_call: .; cdr3_aa: CASSLQGNTGELFF; cdr3_nt: TGTGCCAGCAGCTTACAGGGGAACACCGGGGAGCTGTTTTTT
j_call: TRBJ1-3; clone_size: many; v_call: TRBV7-6; d_call: TRBD1; cdr3_aa: CTSSSRTGVGNTIYF; cdr3_nt: TGTACCAGCAGCTCCAGGACAGGGGTTGGAAACACCATATATTTT